A single T cell receptor beta chain is shown here with its context. Antigen unknown. The source of the sample is a study of shared clonotypes between healthy human individuals. Whole-study context: The plates for each donor numbered three CD4 naive, three CD4 memory, two CD8 naive and one CD8 memory.

Whole-study findings and limits: Rarefaction gave evidence that sorted-subset sequencing remained incomplete despite large depth. Some naive CD4 clonotypes, roughly 4.8%, turned up in common across four donors.

The germline CDR1 and CDR2 sequences are MNHEY and SMNVEV (reference sequence). Trimming left V 6 bases short and J 4 bases short, with 19 bases between. This CDR3 is built from 15 residues. Profiling relied on immunoSEQ multiplex PCR, and the TCRdb table lists in-frame clones only, not all of them. The data show about 2.1 million clones, under 95% seen once. Naivety among CD8 cells was defined by CD45RO negativity and positive CCR7 selection, thereby excluding terminally differentiated effector memory CD45RA+ cells. The V gene is TRBV27, the J gene TRBJ2-7; a weak D match, TRBD1 (5 bases). The clonotype originates from a young man in good health. Some clones in this sample may be carry-over from other donors' samples. The specimen was naive CD8+ T cells from PBMCs. CDR3 sequence: CASRERVGREYEQYF. In DNA, the CDR3 is TGTGCCAGCAGGGAACGTGTGGGGCGCGAGTACGAGCAGTACTTC.